This T cell receptor beta chain appears in the sequencing data of a study of CD8 T cells in ankylosing spondylitis (dated by TCRdb to 2015 to 2018). Describing the broader study: The study profiled T cell receptor beta repertoires in healthy donors and ankylosing spondylitis patients to find disease-linked TCR variants. In total, the full study cohort was made up of roughly 110 healthy donors and 25 or so ankylosing spondylitis patients. Samples of peripheral blood were taken, and for ankylosing spondylitis patients, synovial fluid was collected as well.

From the cysteine up to the phenylalanine, the CDR3 has a length of 14 residues. Kept here is only the CDR3 DNA, which spans 42 bases and is read in frame from base 1. At the junction V is shortened by 4 bases and J by 0 bases; bases outside the gene matches: 6. The germline V gene (reference sequence) gives CDR1 as DFQATT and CDR2 as SNEGSKA. Results and caveats for the whole study, not just this receptor: In peripheral blood, the disease-linked clones were found at relatively low frequencies and had a CD8+ phenotype. The disease-linked clones were reported as significantly enriched in matched synovial fluid samples from ankylosing spondylitis patients. A TCR beta motif made up of several highly homologous amino acid variants appeared to be characteristic of blood from ankylosing spondylitis patients. Some motif variants were previously reported in synovial fluid and blood of reactive arthritis patients, suggesting common disease-initiation mechanisms.

The reads were generated on an Illumina HiSeq 2500. TCR beta libraries were prepared by quantitative 5'-RACE with molecular barcodes. Concerning the study's data processing: To identify disease-linked TCR variants, a new computational method was used, one built on a probabilistic model of VDJ rearrangement. The public reads were reprocessed in TCRdb via fastp at Q25 and MiXCR, keeping in-frame beta chains. One record per CDR3 amino acid sequence lists the most common genes and DNA. TCRdb assigned the V and J calls; the authors' analysis was not used. The sample has under 250,000 distinct CDR3 sequences on record, 25% to 30% of them singletons. The top ten clonotypes cover less than 8.5% of the sample. Remarks on this clonotype: Its binding antigen is unknown. Base qualities are not at hand, and no much larger clone is one base apart.

The chain is made from TRBV20-1 and TRBJ2-7; TRBD1 aligns with 7 central bases. The sequenced material came from blood, either unsorted or a sorted T cell fraction (not recorded which). The TCR comes from a male donor with ankylosing spondylitis or in good health (not recorded which). The CDR3 here reads CSATGGRFSYEQYF. In nucleotide form, the sequence is TGCAGTGCTACAGGGGGTCGCTTCTCCTACGAGCAGTACTTC.